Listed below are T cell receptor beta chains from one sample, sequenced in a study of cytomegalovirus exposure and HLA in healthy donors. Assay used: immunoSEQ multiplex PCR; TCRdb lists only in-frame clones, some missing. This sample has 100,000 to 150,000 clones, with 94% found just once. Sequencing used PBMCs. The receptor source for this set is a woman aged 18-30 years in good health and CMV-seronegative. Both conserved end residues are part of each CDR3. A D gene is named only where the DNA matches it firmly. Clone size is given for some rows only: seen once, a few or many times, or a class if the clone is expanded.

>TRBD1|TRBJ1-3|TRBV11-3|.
TGTGCCAGCAGCTTAGACTGGACAGGGAGAAACACCATATATTTT
CASSLDWTGRNTIYF
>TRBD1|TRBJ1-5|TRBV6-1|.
TGTGCCAGCAGTGCAACCGGGACAGGGGGCAATCAGCCCCAGCATTTT
CASSATGTGGNQPQHF
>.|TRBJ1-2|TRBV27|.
TGTGCCAGCAGTACGATTGGGAGGGGCGCCTCCGGCTACACCTTC
CASSTIGRGASGYTF
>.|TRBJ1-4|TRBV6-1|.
TGTGCCAGCAGTGAATGGGCGGGGGTTCGGACTAATGAAAAACTGTTTTTT
CASSEWAGVRTNEKLFF
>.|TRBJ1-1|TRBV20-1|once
TGCAGTGCGGGCAGGGTTGGTGGGGCTTTCTTT
CSAGRVGGAFF
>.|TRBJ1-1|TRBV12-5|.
TGTGCTAGTGCCCTAGAACGTCTTGAAGCTTTCTTT
CASALERLEAFF
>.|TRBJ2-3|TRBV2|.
TGTGCCAGTTCCCTGGCACGAAGTCCTCCTTATGCCTCTGCGGGGACCCTGCAGTATTTT
CASSLARSPPYASAGTLQYF
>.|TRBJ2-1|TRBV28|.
TGTGCCAGCGGAGACAGTTTCGGGCACAATGAGCAGTTCTTC
CASGDSFGHNEQFF
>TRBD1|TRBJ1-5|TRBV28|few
TGTGCCAGCAGTTTCTCGTCCTGGGACAGGAACAATCAGCCCCAGCATTTT
CASSFSSWDRNNQPQHF
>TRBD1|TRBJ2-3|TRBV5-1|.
TGCGCCAGCAGCTTAGACAGGGCAGGGACAGATACGCAGTATTTT
CASSLDRAGTDTQYF
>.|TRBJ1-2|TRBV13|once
TGTGCCAGCAGCGGCGGCGACGGAGGTCAAGCTAACTATGGCTACACCTTC
CASSGGDGGQANYGYTF
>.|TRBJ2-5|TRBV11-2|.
TGTGCCAGCAGCTTAGGGGAGGTGGAGACCCAGTACTTC
CASSLGEVETQYF
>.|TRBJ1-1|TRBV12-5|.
TGTGCTAGTGGTTTGCCCCCTGGAGGAACTGAAGCTTTCTTT
CASGLPPGGTEAFF
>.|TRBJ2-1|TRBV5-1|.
TGCGCCAGCAGCCTGGACGGGAGCTCCTACAATGAGCAGTTCTTC
CASSLDGSSYNEQFF
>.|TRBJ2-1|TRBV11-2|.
TGTGCCAGCAGCTACCGGGACTCCCCCTACAATGAGCAGTTCTTC
CASSYRDSPYNEQFF
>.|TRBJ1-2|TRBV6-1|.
TGTGCCAGCAGTGAAGGGCAGGGGCCCTGGGGCTACACCTTC
CASSEGQGPWGYTF
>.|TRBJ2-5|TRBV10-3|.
TGTGCCATCAGTGAGCAGGAGACCCAGTACTTC
CAISEQETQYF
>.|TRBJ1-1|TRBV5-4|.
TGTGCCAGCAGCTTAGGCCCTACCTCCAGGGAGGGAGAGGGTGAAGCTTTCTTT
CASSLGPTSREGEGEAFF
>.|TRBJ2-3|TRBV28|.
TGTGCCAGCCTACCCCAGGGAAGCACAGATACGCAGTATTTT
CASLPQGSTDTQYF
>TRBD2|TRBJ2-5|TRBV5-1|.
TGCGCCAGCAGCTTGGCCCCTCCGACAGCGGGAGGGGAGACCCAGTACTTC
CASSLAPPTAGGETQYF
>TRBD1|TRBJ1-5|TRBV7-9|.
TGTGCCAGCAGCATGACAGGGGGCAATCAGCCCCAGCATTTT
CASSMTGGNQPQHF
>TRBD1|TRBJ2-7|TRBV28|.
TGTGCCAGCAGTCCCTCGGGACAGGGTTCCTACGAGCAGTACTTC
CASSPSGQGSYEQYF
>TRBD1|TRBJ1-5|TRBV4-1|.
TGCGCCAGCAGCCAAGGGGGGGCCGGGACAGGTGATCAGCCCCAGCATTTT
CASSQGGAGTGDQPQHF
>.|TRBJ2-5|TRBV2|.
TGTGCCAGCAGTGAAAAAATGCCTAGCCGAGAGACCCAGTACTTC
CASSEKMPSRETQYF
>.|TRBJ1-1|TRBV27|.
TGTGCCAGCGGTAATGCGGAGAACACTGAAGCTTTCTTT
CASGNAENTEAFF
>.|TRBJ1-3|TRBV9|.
TGTGCCAGCAGCGTGAAGACAGGCTCTGGAAACACCATATATTTT
CASSVKTGSGNTIYF
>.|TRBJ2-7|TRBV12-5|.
TGTGCTAGTGGTTTAAGGGGCTACGAGCAGTACTTC
CASGLRGYEQYF
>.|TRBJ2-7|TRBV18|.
TGTGCCAGCTCACCGAAGGAGGGTCGTTACGAGCAGTACTTC
CASSPKEGRYEQYF
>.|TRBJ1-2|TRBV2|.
TGTGCCAGCAGTTCTACAGGGCTTTATGGCTACACCTTC
CASSSTGLYGYTF
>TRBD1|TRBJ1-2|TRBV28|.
TGTGCCAGCAGTTTACCCTGGACAGGGGAGAGCTATGGCTACACCTTC
CASSLPWTGESYGYTF
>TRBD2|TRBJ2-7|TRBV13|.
TGTGCCAGCAGCGGAATGGTGGGCGGGAGAGGCTACGAGCAGTACTTC
CASSGMVGGRGYEQYF
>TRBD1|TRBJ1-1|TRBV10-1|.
TGCGCCAGCAGTGATAGGACAGGGCCGGACACTGAAGCTTTCTTT
CASSDRTGPDTEAFF
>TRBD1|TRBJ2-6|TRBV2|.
TGTGCCAGCAGGGTAACAGGGGGCGCGTCCGGGGCCAACGTCCTGACTTTC
CASRVTGGASGANVLTF
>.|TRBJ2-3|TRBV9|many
TGTGCCAGCAGCGTACAGGGGCAGGCGATTGTAGATACGCAGTATTTT
CASSVQGQAIVDTQYF
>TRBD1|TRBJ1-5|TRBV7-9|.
TGTGCCAGCAGCTCCGGGACAGGGGGTCTGCGTCAGCCCCAGCATTTT
CASSSGTGGLRQPQHF
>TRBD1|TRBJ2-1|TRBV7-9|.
TGTGCCAGCAGCTCCCAGGGACAGCCACACAATGAGCAGTTCTTC
CASSSQGQPHNEQFF
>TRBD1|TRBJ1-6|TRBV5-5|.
TGTGCCAGCGCTCCACAGGGGGGATCACCCCTCCACTTT
CASAPQGGSPLHF
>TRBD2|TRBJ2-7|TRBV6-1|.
TGTGCCAGCAGTGTGGCTAGCGGGAGCGCCCAAGAGCAGTACTTC
CASSVASGSAQEQYF
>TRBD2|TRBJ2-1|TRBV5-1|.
TGCGCCAGCAGGGTGGGAGGGCGGGCCGGAGAGTACAATGAGCAGTTCTTC
CASRVGGRAGEYNEQFF
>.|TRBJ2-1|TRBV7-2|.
TGTGCCAGCAGCTTAGGCAGAAACAATGAGCAGTTCTTC
CASSLGRNNEQFF
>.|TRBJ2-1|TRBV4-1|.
TGCGCCAGCAGCCAAGACCCCGGAGGGCAGGGGGAGTTCTTC
CASSQDPGGQGEFF
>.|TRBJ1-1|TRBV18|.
TGTGCCAGCTCACCCACCGGTCTTTCATTGAACACTGAAGCTTTCTTT
CASSPTGLSLNTEAFF
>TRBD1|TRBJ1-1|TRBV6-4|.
TGTGCCAGCAGACATCAAGAACAGGGGGCCGATGAAGCTTTCTTT
CASRHQEQGADEAFF
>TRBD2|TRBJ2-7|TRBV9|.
TGTGCCAGCAGCCAAAGCGGGACCGACTCCTACGAGCAGTACTTC
CASSQSGTDSYEQYF